This T cell receptor (beta chain) derives from a study of a mutant IDH1 vaccine in newly diagnosed glioma. Whole-study context: The first vaccination came 4-6 weeks after radiotherapy alone, or with temozolomide cycles. Treated patients had a mean age of approximately 41 years and a sex split that was about 62% male and roughly 38% female. Study results and limitations: Pseudoprogression seemed unlinked to shifts in top peripheral T cell clonotypes. The occurrence of vaccine-induced immune responses was seen in 90% to 95% of patients.

By frequency in the sample, this clone is medium-sized. Its antigen is undetermined. Libraries were prepared by immunoSEQ multiplex PCR; TCRdb keeps only in-frame clonotypes and omits some of them. This table has about 40,000 clones, 65% to 80% appearing once. This sample's time point: week 23, last vaccination. The investigators gave 300 ug of mutant IDH1 20-mer peptide in each vaccine dose, together with topical imiquimod. This CDR3 comprises 16 residues. The junction had 15 bases not matched to a gene; V was cut back by 8 bases and J by 7 bases. CDR1 and CDR2 from the germline V gene are GTSNPN and SVGIG (reference sequence).

The clonotype comes from a man aged 45 to 65 with glioma. The J gene is TRBJ1-6, the V gene TRBV30; the match to TRBD1 covers 9 bases. The starting material was PBMCs, obtained from a glioma patient whose treatment included an IDH1 peptide vaccine. The CDR3 nucleotides are TGTGCCCTATTTACAGGGGGCGCTGTCCGGAATTCACCCCTCCACTTT. Its translation is CALFTGGAVRNSPLHF.